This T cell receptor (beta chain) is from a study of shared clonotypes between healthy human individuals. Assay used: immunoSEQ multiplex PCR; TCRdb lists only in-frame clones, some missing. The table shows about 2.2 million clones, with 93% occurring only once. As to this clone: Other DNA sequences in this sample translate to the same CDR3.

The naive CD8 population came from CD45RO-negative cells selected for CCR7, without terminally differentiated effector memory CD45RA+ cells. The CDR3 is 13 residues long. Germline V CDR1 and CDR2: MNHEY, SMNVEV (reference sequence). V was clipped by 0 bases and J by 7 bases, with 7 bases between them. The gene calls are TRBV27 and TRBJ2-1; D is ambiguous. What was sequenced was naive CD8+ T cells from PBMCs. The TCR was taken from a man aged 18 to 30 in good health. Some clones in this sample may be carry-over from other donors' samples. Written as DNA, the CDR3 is TGTGCCAGCAGTTTATCGAGCAGGAATGAGCAGTTCTTC. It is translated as CASSLSSRNEQFF.